The rows below give T cell receptor beta chains drawn from one sample of a study of blood T cell repertoires in COVID-19. Clones were read by immunoSEQ multiplex PCR, and TCRdb kept only the in-frame ones, dropping some. The sample has approximately 300,000 clones; about nine tenths are singletons. The sequenced material came from peripheral blood. Receptor source: a man aged 50-59 years with active or convalescent COVID-19. Each CDR3 is given with its conserved first and last residue. The order of the fields is D gene, J gene, clone size, V gene, CDR3 DNA, CDR3 protein. D genes are given only for firm matches. Not all rows give a size; the values are once, few, many and, for expanded clones, a class.

TRBD1 | TRBJ1-2 | - | TRBV4-1 | TGCGCCAGCAGCCAGGAAGGGACAGCCCTCTATGGCTACACCTTC | CASSQEGTALYGYTF
- | TRBJ2-5 | - | TRBV5-1 | TGCGCCAGCAGCTTCCCGGGGGAAGAGACCCAGTACTTC | CASSFPGEETQYF
TRBD1 | TRBJ2-7 | - | TRBV5-1 | TGCGCCAGCAGCCATGGACAGGGAACTTCGGACGAGCAGTACTTC | CASSHGQGTSDEQYF
- | TRBJ1-3 | - | TRBV19 | TGTGCCACTACACGGGTCCCTGGAAACACCATATATTTT | CATTRVPGNTIYF
- | TRBJ2-2 | few | TRBV24-1 | TGTGCCACCAGTGGGAGACGGGACACCCCGAACACCGGGGAGCTGTTTTTT | CATSGRRDTPNTGELFF
TRBD1 | TRBJ1-4 | - | TRBV11-3 | TGTGCCAGCAGCTTAGGAGGCAGGGGGATTAATTTGACTAATGAAAAACTGTTTTTT | CASSLGGRGINLTNEKLFF
TRBD1 | TRBJ2-2 | - | TRBV9 | TGTGCCAGCAGCGTAGCAGGGGGCCGTACCGGGGAGCTGTTTTTT | CASSVAGGRTGELFF
TRBD1 | TRBJ1-3 | - | TRBV30 | TGTGCCTGGAGGACGACAGGGAGCAGCTCTGGAAACACCATATATTTT | CAWRTTGSSSGNTIYF
- | TRBJ1-2 | - | TRBV1 | TGCACCAGCAGCCAGTCGACACGCCCAGCCTTTTATGGCTACACCTTC | CTSSQSTRPAFYGYTF
TRBD2 | TRBJ2-1 | - | TRBV11-3 | TGTGCCAGCAGTCTAGAGGTACTAGCGGGTGTTAATGAGCAGTTCTTC | CASSLEVLAGVNEQFF
TRBD2 | TRBJ2-7 | - | TRBV3-1/TRBV3-2 | TGTGCCAGCAGCCAACGGGGGGGCGGATACGAGCAGTACTTC | CASSQRGGGYEQYF
- | TRBJ1-6 | - | TRBV3-1/TRBV3-2 | TGTGCCAGCAGCCAAGAGTGGGCGGGCTTTTCACCCCTCCACTTT | CASSQEWAGFSPLHF
- | TRBJ2-5 | - | TRBV11-1 | TGTGCCAGCAGCGGTGACAGCCAAGAGACCCAGTACTTC | CASSGDSQETQYF
TRBD1 | TRBJ2-4 | - | TRBV6-6 | TGTGCCAGCAGTTACCGGACAGGGGAATTGGACATTCAGTACTTC | CASSYRTGELDIQYF
TRBD1 | TRBJ1-2 | - | TRBV2 | TGTGCCAGCAGGCCTCCGGGACAGCCTAACTATGGCTACACCTTC | CASRPPGQPNYGYTF
TRBD2 | TRBJ2-2 | - | TRBV12-5 | TGTGCTAGTGGTTTGGTGATAGCGGGAGGGGTAACCGGGGAGCTGTTTTTT | CASGLVIAGGVTGELFF
- | TRBJ1-2 | once | TRBV24-1 | TGTGCCACCAGTGATAGGAAGACAGGCGACTATGGCTACACCTTC | CATSDRKTGDYGYTF
TRBD2 | TRBJ2-1 | - | TRBV30 | TGTGCCTGGAGTGGGTTCCAGGGACTAGCGGGATTCAGTTCCTACAATGAGCAGTTCTTC | CAWSGFQGLAGFSSYNEQFF
- | TRBJ1-1 | - | TRBV7-2 | TGTGCCAGCAGCTTAGATTCGCAGGGGAACACTGAAGCTTTCTTT | CASSLDSQGNTEAFF
TRBD1 | TRBJ1-6 | - | TRBV18 | TGTGCCAGCTCACCAGCCGGGACAGGGTTCGTAGCCCTCCACTTT | CASSPAGTGFVALHF
TRBD1 | TRBJ1-6 | - | TRBV6-5 | TGTGCCAGTGGGGGACAGTCAGATTCACCCCTCCACTTT | CASGGQSDSPLHF
TRBD1 | TRBJ2-7 | - | TRBV3-1/TRBV3-2 | TGTGCCAGCAGCCAAGTCGGACAGGACTCCTACGAGCAGTACTTC | CASSQVGQDSYEQYF
- | TRBJ1-2 | - | TRBV2 | TGTGCCAGCCAGGCGGAGGGTGGTACAGGCTACACCTTC | CASQAEGGTGYTF
- | TRBJ1-6 | few | TRBV27 | TGTGCCAGCAGTTTTGATAGCCCAAATTCACCCCTCCACTTT | CASSFDSPNSPLHF
- | TRBJ2-7 | - | TRBV7-9 | TGTGCCAGCAGCCAACTCTTATCCACCGGGTCCGAGCAGTACTTC | CASSQLLSTGSEQYF
TRBD2 | TRBJ2-5 | - | TRBV18 | TGTGCCAGCTCACAGGGACCAGCGGGGGGCCCAATGACCCAGTACTTC | CASSQGPAGGPMTQYF
- | TRBJ2-5 | - | TRBV24-1 | TGTGCCACCAGTGCAAAGGGGCGGGAGACCCAGTACTTC | CATSAKGRETQYF
- | TRBJ2-7 | - | TRBV24-1 | TGTGCCACCAGTGAAGGGGCAGGGGGGCAGGTTAACGAGCAGTACTTC | CATSEGAGGQVNEQYF
- | TRBJ2-7 | - | TRBV10-2 | TGCGCCAGCAGTTCACAGGGTTGGATGAGCGAGCAGTACTTC | CASSSQGWMSEQYF
TRBD2 | TRBJ2-1 | - | TRBV10-3 | TGTGCCATCAGTGAGTCCGGGACTAGCGGGAGGGTAGGCTACAATGAGCAGTTCTTC | CAISESGTSGRVGYNEQFF
- | TRBJ2-3 | once | TRBV5-1 | TGCGCCAGCAGCCCCGGACTACGAGATACGCAGTATTTT | CASSPGLRDTQYF
- | TRBJ1-6 | - | TRBV4-3 | TGCGCCAGCAGCCAAGATTTGGCAGGGTTTAATTCACCCCTCCACTTT | CASSQDLAGFNSPLHF
TRBD1 | TRBJ1-6 | - | TRBV4-1 | TGCGCCAGCAGCCAACGTCGATCCGGGACAGGGTATTTATCCCTCCACTTT | CASSQRRSGTGYLSLHF
TRBD1 | TRBJ2-3 | - | TRBV27 | TGTGCCAGCAGACCGGGACAGGGATCGGGTACGCAGTATTTT | CASRPGQGSGTQYF
TRBD1 | TRBJ2-2 | - | TRBV19 | TGTGCCAGCCAGACAGGGGGAAGCACCGGGGAGCTGTTTTTT | CASQTGGSTGELFF
TRBD1 | TRBJ2-1 | - | TRBV9 | TGTGCCAGCAGCGTCGCAGGGGGTATCTCCTACAATGAGCAGTTCTTC | CASSVAGGISYNEQFF
- | TRBJ2-4 | - | TRBV7-9 | TGTGCCAGCAGCTTAGCGTCGGGGGGCCGGTCCAAAAACATTCAGTACTTC | CASSLASGGRSKNIQYF
TRBD1 | TRBJ2-5 | - | TRBV4-1 | TGCGCCAGCAGCCAAGGGGACAGGATTGGAGAGACCCAGTACTTC | CASSQGDRIGETQYF
TRBD2 | TRBJ2-1 | - | TRBV19 | TGTGCCAGTAGTATAGGTAGCCGACTAGCGGGGGAGGATGAGCAGTTCTTC | CASSIGSRLAGEDEQFF
TRBD1 | TRBJ1-2 | - | TRBV28 | TGTGCCAGCAGTTTATCCCTCTCGGGTCACCAGGGGGATGGCTACACCTTC | CASSLSLSGHQGDGYTF
- | TRBJ1-1 | - | TRBV29-1 | TGCAGCGTCGCTCACAGGAATATTGAAGCTTTCTTT | CSVAHRNIEAFF